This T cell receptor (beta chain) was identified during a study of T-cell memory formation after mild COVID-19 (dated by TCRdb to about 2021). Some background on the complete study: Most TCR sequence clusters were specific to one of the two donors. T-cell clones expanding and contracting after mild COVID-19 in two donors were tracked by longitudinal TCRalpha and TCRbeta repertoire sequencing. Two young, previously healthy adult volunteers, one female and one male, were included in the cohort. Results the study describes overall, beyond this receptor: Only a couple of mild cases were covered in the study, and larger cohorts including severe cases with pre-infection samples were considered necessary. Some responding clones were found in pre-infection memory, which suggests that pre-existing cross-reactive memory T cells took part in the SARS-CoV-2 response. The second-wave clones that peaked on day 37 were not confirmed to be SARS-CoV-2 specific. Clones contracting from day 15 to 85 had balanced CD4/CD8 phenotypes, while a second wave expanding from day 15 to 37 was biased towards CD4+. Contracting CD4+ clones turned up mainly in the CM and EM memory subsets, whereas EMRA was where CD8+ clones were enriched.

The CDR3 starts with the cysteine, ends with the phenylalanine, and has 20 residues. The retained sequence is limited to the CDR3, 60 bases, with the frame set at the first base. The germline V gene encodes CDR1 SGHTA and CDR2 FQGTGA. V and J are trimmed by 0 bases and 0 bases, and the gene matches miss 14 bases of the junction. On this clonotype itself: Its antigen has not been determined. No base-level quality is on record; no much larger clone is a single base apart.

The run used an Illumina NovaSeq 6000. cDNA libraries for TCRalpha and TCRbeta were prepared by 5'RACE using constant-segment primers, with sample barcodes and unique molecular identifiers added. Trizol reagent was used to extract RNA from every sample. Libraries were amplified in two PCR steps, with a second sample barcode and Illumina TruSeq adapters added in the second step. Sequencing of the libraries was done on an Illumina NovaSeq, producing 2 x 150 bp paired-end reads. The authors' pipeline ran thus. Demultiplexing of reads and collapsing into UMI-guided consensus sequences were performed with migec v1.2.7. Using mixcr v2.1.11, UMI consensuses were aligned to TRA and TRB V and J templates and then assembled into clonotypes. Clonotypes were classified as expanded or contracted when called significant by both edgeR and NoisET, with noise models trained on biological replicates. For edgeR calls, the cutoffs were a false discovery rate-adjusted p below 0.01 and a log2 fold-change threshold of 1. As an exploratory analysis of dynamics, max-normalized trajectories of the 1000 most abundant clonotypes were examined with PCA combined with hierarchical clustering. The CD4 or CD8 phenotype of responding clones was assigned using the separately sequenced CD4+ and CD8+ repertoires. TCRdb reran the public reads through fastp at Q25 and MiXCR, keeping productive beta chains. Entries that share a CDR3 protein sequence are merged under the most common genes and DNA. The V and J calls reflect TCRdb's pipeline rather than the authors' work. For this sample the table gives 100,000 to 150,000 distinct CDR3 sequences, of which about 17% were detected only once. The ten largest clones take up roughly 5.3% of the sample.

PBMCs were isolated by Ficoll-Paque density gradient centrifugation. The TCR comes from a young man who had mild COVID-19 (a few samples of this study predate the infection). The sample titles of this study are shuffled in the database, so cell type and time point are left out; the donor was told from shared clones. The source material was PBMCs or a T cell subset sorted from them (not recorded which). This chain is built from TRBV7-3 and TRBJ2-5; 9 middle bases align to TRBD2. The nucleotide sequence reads TGTGCCAGCAGCTTAACCCACCCCTCGTTCTCTAGCGGGGACCAAGAGACCCAGTACTTC. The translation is CASSLTHPSFSSGDQETQYF.